This T cell receptor (beta chain) was found in a study of cytomegalovirus exposure and HLA in healthy donors. In nominal health when sampled, donors likely had unrecorded immune exposures nonetheless. PCR primers comprised 60 Vbeta and 13 Jbeta primers. Using immunoSEQ multiplex PCR, the repertoire was profiled, and TCRdb retains in-frame clones only, with some absent. Among 200,000 or so clones listed, 65% to 85% were seen once. J gave up 5 bases and V 9 bases, and 11 bases lay outside the gene matches. The germline CDR1 and CDR2 sequences are SNHLY and FYNNEI. The CDR3 is made up of 15 amino acids. The chain recombines TRBV2 with TRBJ2-7, with 12 bases aligning to TRBD1. This sequence originates from a boy aged 2 to 9 in good health and CMV-seronegative. Sequencing was performed on PBMCs. The DNA of the CDR3 is TGTGCCAGAAATACGAGGGGACAGGGGGCCGACGAGCAGTACTTC. Protein product: CARNTRGQGADEQYF.